This paragraph reports one T cell receptor beta chain. This clone was recorded at least ten times. Its target antigen remains unknown. Within one base of it there is no much larger clone, and no base qualities were kept. In the same sample, other DNA sequences code for this CDR3. Using the deep immunoSEQ assay, TCR CDR3 regions were amplified from genomic DNA by multiplex PCR. Genomic DNA extracted from each cell subset was distributed evenly over all wells of several immunoSEQ 96-well plates, and each plate served as one replicate. For sorted subsets, each replicate PCR was loaded with roughly 200 ng genomic DNA, equivalent to about 30,000 T cell genomes. Purified libraries were quantified with a Qubit 3.0 fluorometer, sized on a Bioanalyzer 2100, and re-quantified with the KAPA Library Quantification kit. Every immunoSEQ 96-well plate was sequenced on a dedicated single-read 150-cycle Illumina NextSeq 550 flow cell. The authors' analysis ran thus. Because the immunoSEQ output included only junctional sequences and no quality scores, the filtering could not be the same as the filtering used for full-length reads. To assign V/J genes and CDR3, sequences were annotated using PyIR, a Python wrapper for IgBLAST v1.9, with IMGT germline references. Reads with weak V/J assignments (E-value above 1e-6), missing CDR3, stop codons, out-of-frame junctions, or ambiguous translated residues were removed. V3J clonotypes were defined by identical inferred V gene, J gene, and CDR3 amino acid sequence. Percentage overlap between repertoires was calculated by dividing the number of shared unique clonotypes by the size of the smaller repertoire. Richness of each repertoire was evaluated using RTK rarefaction, the Chao1 estimator, and Recon v2.1 estimates of unobserved clonotypes. OLGA was used to compute generation probabilities for all TCRbeta clonotypes that the gDNA method yielded from several donors. What TCRdb holds here is the immuneACCESS table cut down to in-frame rearrangements. Part of the clones is not present; checked against another copy, under half of the missing clones reflect an unresolved V gene, and the others are unexplained. V and J calls and clone size follow that table, whereas D and trimming were derived from the DNA. This sample gives under 850,000 clones in total; around 93% of them show up just once. The top ten clonotypes cover under 30% of the sample.

CD8 naive samples were obtained by positive selection for CCR7 among CD45RO-negative cells, yielding a CD45RA+CCR7+ population from which TemRA cells were excluded. Healthy HIV-negative adults with no recently reported acute infections or vaccinations were included as donors. All donors were Caucasian adults living in Nashville, Tennessee, USA. After blood collection by leukapheresis, PBMCs were isolated using Ficoll-Histopaque density gradient centrifugation and then cryopreserved in the vapor phase of liquid nitrogen. Analytical flow cytometry was used to check the purity and quantity of every magnetically sorted T cell population. From each sorted fraction, genomic DNA was isolated and quantified by UV absorbance on a Nanodrop 2000c. This sample stems from a study of shared clonotypes between healthy human individuals (TCRdb year 2020). Regarding the study in general: The cohort included three men and a couple of women between 18 and 49 years of age. Per donor, three plates each were used for CD4 naive and CD4 memory, two for CD8 naive, and one for CD8 memory. Blood TCR repertoires of a handful of healthy adults were deeply sequenced to estimate repertoire size and the extent of clonotype sharing between individuals. Different laboratories and diverse techniques were used to prepare libraries and sequence TCR repertoires, to increase sequencing depth and limit assay-specific biases. Each donor's leukapheresis produced roughly between about 0.9 and 9.5 billion PBMCs. The paper as a whole reports these results and caveats: Across a handful of donors, approximately 5% of naive CD4, roughly 3.3% of naive CD8, 2% to 2.5% of memory CD4, and approximately 0.42% of memory CD8 clonotypes were shared. Sampling was restricted to blood, and TCR repertoires in tissue are likely to differ from TCR repertoires in blood. Higher generation probabilities were observed for clonotypes shared by all four sorted-subset donors than for non-shared clonotypes. The genetic and exposure-history diversity represented was limited by the small number of donors. Larger estimated clonotype richness was generally found for naive subsets than for memory subsets. Pairwise subsampling indicated that sequencing depth was expected to affect the degree of clonotype sharing among donors. Rarefaction of sorted-subset datasets indicated incomplete sequencing despite the large sequencing depth.

Material for sequencing was naive CD8+ T cells sorted from blood. The meaning of the sample's cell subset or site label: CD45RA+CCR7+. This receptor was obtained from a man aged 25-40 years in good health.

The bases are TGTGCCAGCAGTCCGTCCGGGAACACTGAAGCTTTCTTT. It codes for CASSPSGNTEAFF. The rearrangement combines TRBV27 with TRBJ1-1, with no confidently assigned D gene. V lost 5 bases and J lost 1 base; the stretch between them is 8 bases long. The CDR3 spans 13 residues, from the cysteine through the phenylalanine. Only the CDR3 portion is preserved as DNA: 39 bases, with reading frame beginning at the first base. The germline V gene (reference sequence) gives CDR1 as MNHEY and CDR2 as SMNVEV.